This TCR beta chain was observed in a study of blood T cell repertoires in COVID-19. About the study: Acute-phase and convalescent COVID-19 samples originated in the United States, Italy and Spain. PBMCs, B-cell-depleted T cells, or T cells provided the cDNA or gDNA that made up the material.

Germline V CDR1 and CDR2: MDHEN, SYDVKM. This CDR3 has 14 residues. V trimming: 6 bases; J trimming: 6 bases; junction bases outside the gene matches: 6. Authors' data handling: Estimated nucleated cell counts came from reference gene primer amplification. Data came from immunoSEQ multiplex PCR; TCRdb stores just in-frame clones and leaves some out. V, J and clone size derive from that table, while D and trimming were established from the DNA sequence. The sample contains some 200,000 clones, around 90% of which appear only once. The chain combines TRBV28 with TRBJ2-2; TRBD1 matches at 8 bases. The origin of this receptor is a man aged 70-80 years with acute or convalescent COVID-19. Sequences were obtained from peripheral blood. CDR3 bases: TGTGCCAGCAGAAGGCAGGGGGCGGCCGGGGAGCTGTTTTTT. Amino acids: CASRRQGAAGELFF.